This TCR beta chain was sequenced for a study of CD8+CD57+ T cells in acquired aplastic anemia. Study-wide results and limits: Patients and controls shared roughly 30 CD8+ CDR3 sequences, which appeared highly expressed in patients and within their immunodominant clones.

About this clonotype: No antigen is known for it. At one of its ends the junction is not consistent with the germline gene, which may arise from a read error.

In patients chosen for sequencing, flow cytometry had shown CD8+CD57+ cell expansion. Germline V gene lookup returns CDR1 SGDLS and CDR2 YYNGEE. This CDR3 spans 14 amino acids. Profiling of TCR beta VDJ combinations and CDR3 sequences used genomic DNA as template. TCRdb ran MiXCR on the reads and lists one entry per CDR3 protein. The data hold more than 250,000 distinct CDR3 sequences, with 82% observed a single time. The clonotype originates from a human donor with aplastic anemia. The sequencing input was sorted CD4+, CD8+, or CD8+CD57+ T cells (not recorded which) from PBMCs. The chain recombines TRBV9 with TRBJ2-3; the match to TRBD1 covers 8 bases. The CDR3 DNA is TGTGCCAGCAGCCTTGCAGGGGGCTACGATACTACGCGTTTT. Translating it yields CASSLAGGYDTTRF. The full variable domain, with the rest looked up from reference TRBV9 and TRBJ2-3, is DSGVTQTPKHLITATGQRVTLRCSPRSGDLSVYWYQQSLDQGLQFLIQYYNGEERAKGNILERFSAQQFPDLHSELNLSSLELGDSALYFCASSLAGGYDTTRFGPGTRLTVL.